This T cell receptor beta chain was documented in a study of blood T cell repertoires in COVID-19. Everyone who took part was about 18 to 90 years old, and they came from 20 to 25 US areas. Participants' own reports of clinical history determined their cohort assignment. The CDR3 has 16 amino acids. V dropped 0 bases and J dropped 5 bases, with 11 bases sitting between them. Germline CDR1 and CDR2: MNHEY and SVGAGI. This clone has a single count. Produced via immunoSEQ multiplex PCR; TCRdb's table is partial and in-frame only. Found here are approximately 220,000 clones, less than 90% of them singletons; the top ten hold roughly 4.5%.

This receptor was identified in a young woman who had been exposed to COVID-19. The V and J genes are TRBV6-5 and TRBJ1-6; no clear D. Sequences were obtained from PBMCs or T cells enriched from blood (not recorded which). CDR3 protein: CASSYSDALDNSPLHF. CDR3 coding DNA: TGTGCCAGCAGTTACTCTGATGCACTAGATAATTCACCCCTCCACTTT.